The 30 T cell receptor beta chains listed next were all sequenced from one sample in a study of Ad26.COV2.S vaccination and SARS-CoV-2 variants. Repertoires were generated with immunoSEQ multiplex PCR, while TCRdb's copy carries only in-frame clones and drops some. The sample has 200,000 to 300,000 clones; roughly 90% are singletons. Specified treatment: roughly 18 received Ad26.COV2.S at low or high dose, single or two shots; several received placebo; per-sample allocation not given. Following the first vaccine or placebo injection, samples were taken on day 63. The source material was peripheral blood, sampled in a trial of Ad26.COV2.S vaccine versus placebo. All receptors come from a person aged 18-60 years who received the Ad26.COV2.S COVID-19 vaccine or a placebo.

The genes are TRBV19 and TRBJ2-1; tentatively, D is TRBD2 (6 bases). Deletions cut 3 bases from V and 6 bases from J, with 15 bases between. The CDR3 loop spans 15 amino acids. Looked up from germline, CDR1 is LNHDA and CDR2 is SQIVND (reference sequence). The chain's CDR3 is CASSINGGGANEQFF. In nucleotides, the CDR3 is TGTGCCAGTAGTATTAACGGCGGAGGGGCCAATGAGCAGTTCTTC.

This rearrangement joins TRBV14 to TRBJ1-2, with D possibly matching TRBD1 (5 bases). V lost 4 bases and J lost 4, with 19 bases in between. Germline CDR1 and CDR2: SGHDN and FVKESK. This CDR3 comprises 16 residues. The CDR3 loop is CASSLATGRQAYGYTF. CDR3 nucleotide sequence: TGTGCCAGCAGCCTTGCTACAGGCCGGCAGGCCTATGGCTACACCTTC.

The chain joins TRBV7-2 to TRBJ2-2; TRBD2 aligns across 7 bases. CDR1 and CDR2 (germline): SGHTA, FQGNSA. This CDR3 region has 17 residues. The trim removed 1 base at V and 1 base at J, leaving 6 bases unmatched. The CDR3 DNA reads TGTGCCAGCAGCTTAGACCCACGCGGGGGGAACACCGGGGAGCTGTTTTTT. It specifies CASSLDPRGGNTGELFF.

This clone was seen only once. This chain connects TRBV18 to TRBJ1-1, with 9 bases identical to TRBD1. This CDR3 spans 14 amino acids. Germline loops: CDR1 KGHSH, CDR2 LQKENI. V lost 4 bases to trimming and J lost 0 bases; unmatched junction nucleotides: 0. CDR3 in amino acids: CASSRDRVNTEAFF. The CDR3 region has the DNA TGTGCCAGCTCACGGGACAGGGTGAACACTGAAGCTTTCTTT.

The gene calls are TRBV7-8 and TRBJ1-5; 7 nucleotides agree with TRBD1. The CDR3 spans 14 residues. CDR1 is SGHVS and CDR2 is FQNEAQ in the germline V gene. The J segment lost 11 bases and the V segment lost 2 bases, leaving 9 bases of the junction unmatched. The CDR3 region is CASSLRQGGRAQHF. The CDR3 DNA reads TGTGCCAGCAGCTTACGACAGGGTGGGCGAGCCCAGCATTTT.

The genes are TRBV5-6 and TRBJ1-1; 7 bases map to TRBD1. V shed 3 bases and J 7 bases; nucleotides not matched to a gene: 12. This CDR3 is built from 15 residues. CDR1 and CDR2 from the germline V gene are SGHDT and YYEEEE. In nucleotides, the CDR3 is TGTGCCAGCAGCTCCCCATTCCGACAGGGCTATGAAGCTTTCTTT. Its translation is CASSSPFRQGYEAFF.

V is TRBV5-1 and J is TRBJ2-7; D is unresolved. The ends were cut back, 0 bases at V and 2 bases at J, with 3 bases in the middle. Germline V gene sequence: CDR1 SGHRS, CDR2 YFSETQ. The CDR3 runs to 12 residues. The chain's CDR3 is CASSLDTYEQYF. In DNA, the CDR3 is TGCGCCAGCAGCTTGGACACCTACGAGCAGTACTTC.

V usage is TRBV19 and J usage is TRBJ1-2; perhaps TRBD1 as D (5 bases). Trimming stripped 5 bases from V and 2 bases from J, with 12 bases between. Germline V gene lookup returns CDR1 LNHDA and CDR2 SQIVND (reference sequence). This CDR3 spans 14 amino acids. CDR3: CASSPGTGNYGYTF. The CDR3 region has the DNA TGTGCCAGTAGTCCAGGGACCGGGAACTATGGCTACACCTTC.

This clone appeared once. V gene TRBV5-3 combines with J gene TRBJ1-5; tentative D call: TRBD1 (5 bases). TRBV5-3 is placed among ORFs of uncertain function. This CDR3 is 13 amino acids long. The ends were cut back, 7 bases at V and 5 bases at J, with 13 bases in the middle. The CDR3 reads CARGDSSYQPQHF. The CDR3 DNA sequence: TGTGCCAGAGGGGACTCTTCGTATCAGCCCCAGCATTTT.

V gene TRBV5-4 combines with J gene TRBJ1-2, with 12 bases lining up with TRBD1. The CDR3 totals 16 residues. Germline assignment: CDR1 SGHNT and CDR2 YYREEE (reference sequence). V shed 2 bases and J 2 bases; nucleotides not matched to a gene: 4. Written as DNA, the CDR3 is TGTGCCAGCAGCTTACCTGGGACAGGGGGCAACTATGGCTACACCTTC. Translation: CASSLPGTGGNYGYTF.

The CDR3 region is CATQPTGNYGYTF. The CDR3 coding sequence is TGTGCCACCCAACCGACAGGTAACTATGGCTACACCTTC. This chain joins TRBV19 and TRBJ1-2; the D gene is possibly TRBD1 (6 bases). The germline V and J ends were trimmed by 10 bases and 1 base, with 13 bases remaining between them. The germline V gene encodes CDR1 LNHDA and CDR2 SQIVND (reference sequence). This CDR3 spans 13 amino acids.

The CDR3 is CASSRDRAGNTIYF. In DNA, the CDR3 is TGTGCCAGCAGTCGGGACAGGGCTGGAAACACCATATATTTT. The chain joins TRBV28 to TRBJ1-3; 9 bases are a match to TRBD1. V was pared by 5 bases and J by 2 bases, with 1 base of the junction left unmatched. Germline CDR1 is MDHEN and CDR2 is SYDVKM. The CDR3 is 14 amino acids.

The CDR3 loop reads CASSSPTIGGTEAFF. The CDR3 nucleotides read TGTGCCAGCAGTTCCCCGACCATTGGGGGCACTGAAGCTTTCTTT. V is TRBV6-2 or TRBV6-3 and J is TRBJ1-1; D might be TRBD1 (5 bases). Per germline, CDR1 MNHEY and CDR2 SVGEGT. This CDR3 has 15 residues. The germline V and J ends were trimmed by 4 bases and 4 bases, with 16 bases remaining between them.

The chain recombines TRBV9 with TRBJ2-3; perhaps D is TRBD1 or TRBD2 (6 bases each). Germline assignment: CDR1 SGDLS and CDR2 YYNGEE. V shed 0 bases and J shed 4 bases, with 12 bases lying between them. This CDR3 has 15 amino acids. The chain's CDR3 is CASSVGGAWADTQYF. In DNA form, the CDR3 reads TGTGCCAGCAGCGTAGGGGGGGCTTGGGCAGATACGCAGTATTTT. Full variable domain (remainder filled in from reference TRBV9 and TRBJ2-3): DSGVTQTPKHLITATGQRVTLRCSPRSGDLSVYWYQQSLDQGLQFLIQYYNGEERAKGNILERFSAQQFPDLHSELNLSSLELGDSALYFCASSVGGAWADTQYFGPGTRLTVL.

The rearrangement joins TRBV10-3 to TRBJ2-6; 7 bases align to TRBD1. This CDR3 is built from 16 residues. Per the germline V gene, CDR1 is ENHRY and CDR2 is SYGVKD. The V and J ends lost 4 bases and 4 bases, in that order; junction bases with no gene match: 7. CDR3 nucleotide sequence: TGTGCCATCAGTGTGGGGCAGGGGGACGGGGCCAACGTCCTGACTTTC. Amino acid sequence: CAISVGQGDGANVLTF.

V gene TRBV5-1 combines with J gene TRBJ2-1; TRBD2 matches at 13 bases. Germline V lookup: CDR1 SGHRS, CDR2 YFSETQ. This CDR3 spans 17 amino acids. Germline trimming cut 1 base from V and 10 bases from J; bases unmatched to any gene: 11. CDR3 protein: CASSLTPGLAGRREQFF. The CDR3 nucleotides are TGCGCCAGCAGCTTGACCCCGGGACTAGCGGGAAGACGGGAGCAGTTCTTC. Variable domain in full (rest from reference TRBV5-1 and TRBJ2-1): KAGVTQTPRYLIKTRGQQVTLSCSPISGHRSVSWYQQTPGQGLQFLFEYFSETQRNKGNFPGRFSGRQFSNSRSEMNVSTLELGDSALYLCASSLTPGLAGRREQFFGPGTRLTVL.

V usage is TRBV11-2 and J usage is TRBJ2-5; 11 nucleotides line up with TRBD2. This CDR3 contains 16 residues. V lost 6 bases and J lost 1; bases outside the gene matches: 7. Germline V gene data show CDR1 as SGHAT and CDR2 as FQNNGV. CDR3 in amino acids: CASRPVAGGRQETQYF. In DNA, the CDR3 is TGTGCCAGCAGGCCTGTAGCGGGGGGGCGCCAAGAGACCCAGTACTTC.

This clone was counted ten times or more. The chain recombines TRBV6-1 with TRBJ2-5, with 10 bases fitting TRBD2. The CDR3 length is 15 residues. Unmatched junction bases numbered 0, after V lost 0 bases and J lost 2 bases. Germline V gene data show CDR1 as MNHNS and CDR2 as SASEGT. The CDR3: CASSEAAGGQETQYF. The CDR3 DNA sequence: TGTGCCAGCAGTGAAGCAGCGGGGGGGCAAGAGACCCAGTACTTC.

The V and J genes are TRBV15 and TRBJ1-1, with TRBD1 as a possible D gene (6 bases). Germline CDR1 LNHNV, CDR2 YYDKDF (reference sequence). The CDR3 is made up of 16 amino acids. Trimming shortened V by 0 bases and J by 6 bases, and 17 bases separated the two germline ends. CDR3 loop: CATSRDESQGFAEAFF. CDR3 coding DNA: TGTGCCACCAGCAGAGATGAGTCACAGGGTTTCGCTGAAGCTTTCTTT.

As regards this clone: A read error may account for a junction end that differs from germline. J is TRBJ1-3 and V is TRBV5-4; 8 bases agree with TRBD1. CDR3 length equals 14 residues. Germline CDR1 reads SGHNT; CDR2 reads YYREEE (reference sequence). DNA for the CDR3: TGTGCCAGCAGCCTAGGGACAGGTCGGGACGGGTTTCATTTT. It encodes CASSLGTGRDGFHF.

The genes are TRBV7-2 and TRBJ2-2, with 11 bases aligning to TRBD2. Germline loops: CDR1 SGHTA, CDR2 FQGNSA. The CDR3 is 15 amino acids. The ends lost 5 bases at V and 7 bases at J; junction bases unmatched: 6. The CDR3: CASSRTSGSYGELFF. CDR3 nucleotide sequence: TGTGCCAGCAGCCGGACTAGCGGGTCGTACGGGGAGCTGTTTTTT.

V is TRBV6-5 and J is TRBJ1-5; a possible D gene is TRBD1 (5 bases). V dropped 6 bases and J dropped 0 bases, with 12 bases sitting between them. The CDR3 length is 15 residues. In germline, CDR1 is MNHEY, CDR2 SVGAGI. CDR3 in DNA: TGTGCCAGCAGAACGGGACGAATTAGCAATCAGCCCCAGCATTTT. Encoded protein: CASRTGRISNQPQHF.

The CDR3 bases are TGTGCTAGTGGCAAGGGGGGCTACAATGAGCAGTTCTTC. This codes for CASGKGGYNEQFF. The chain has TRBV12-5 and TRBJ2-1; TRBD1 or TRBD2 may be the D gene (6 bases each). Germline V gene sequence: CDR1 LGHNT, CDR2 FRNRAP. The CDR3 sequence is 13 residues long. Trimming cost V 6 bases and J 3 bases, with 9 bases left between them.

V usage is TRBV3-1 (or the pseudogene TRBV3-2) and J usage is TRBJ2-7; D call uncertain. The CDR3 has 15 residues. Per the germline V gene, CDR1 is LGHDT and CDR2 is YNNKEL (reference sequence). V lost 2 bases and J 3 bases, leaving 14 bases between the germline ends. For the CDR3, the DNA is TGTGCCAGCAGCCAATCTCTCACCTATTACTACGAGCAGTACTTC. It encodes CASSQSLTYYYEQYF.

Here the CDR3 DNA reads TGTGCCAGCAGTTTACCGACAGGGGGGAACTATGGCTACACCTTC. Protein: CASSLPTGGNYGYTF. The chain employs TRBV28 and TRBJ1-2; TRBD1 matches at 9 bases. V gave up 2 bases and J gave up 2 bases; unmatched junction bases: 3. Germline CDR1 MDHEN, CDR2 SYDVKM. This CDR3 is 15 amino acids long.

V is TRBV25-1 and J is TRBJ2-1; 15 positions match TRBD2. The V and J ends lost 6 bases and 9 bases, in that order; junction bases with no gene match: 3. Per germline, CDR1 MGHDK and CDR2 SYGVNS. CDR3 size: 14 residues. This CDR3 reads CASRGLAGGGEQFF. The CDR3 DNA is TGTGCCAGCAGGGGACTAGCGGGAGGAGGTGAGCAGTTCTTC.

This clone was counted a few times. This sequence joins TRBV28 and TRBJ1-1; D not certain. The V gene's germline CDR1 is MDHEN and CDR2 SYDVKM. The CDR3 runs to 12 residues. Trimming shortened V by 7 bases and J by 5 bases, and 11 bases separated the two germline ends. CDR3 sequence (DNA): TGTGCCAGCATCGCATTTGGGACTGAAGCTTTCTTT. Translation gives CASIAFGTEAFF.

The CDR3 is CASKGGRRETQYF. The CDR3 nucleotides read TGTGCCAGCAAGGGGGGGCGAAGGGAGACCCAGTACTTC. This sequence joins TRBV12-3 or TRBV12-4 and TRBJ2-5, with a possible D match to TRBD2 (7 bases). Trimming stripped 7 bases from V and 5 bases from J, with 14 bases between. This CDR3 comprises 13 residues.

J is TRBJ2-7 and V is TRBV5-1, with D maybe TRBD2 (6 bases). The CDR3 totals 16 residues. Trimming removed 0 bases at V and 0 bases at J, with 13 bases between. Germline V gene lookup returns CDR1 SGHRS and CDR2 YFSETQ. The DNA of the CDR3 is TGCGCCAGCAGCTTGGGGAGGGACCCTTCCTCCTACGAGCAGTACTTC. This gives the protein CASSLGRDPSSYEQYF.

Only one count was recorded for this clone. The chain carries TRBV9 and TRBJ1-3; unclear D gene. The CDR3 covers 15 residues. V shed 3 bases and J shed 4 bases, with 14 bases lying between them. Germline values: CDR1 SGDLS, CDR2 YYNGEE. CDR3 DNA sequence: TGTGCCAGCAGCGCCGGGGAGAAGATCGGAAACACCATATATTTT. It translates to CASSAGEKIGNTIYF.